The clone carrying this TCR beta chain was picked up many times. This entry is derived from a study of T cells in Graves' hyperthyroidism and ophthalmopathy. Regions amplified from RNA transcripts were the TCR beta CDR3 regions. Researchers ran a first-round RT-PCR on the TCR CDR3 using the HTBI primer set. TCRdb independently ran MiXCR on the multiplex PCR reads; one entry per CDR3 protein. The repertoire has about 300,000 distinct CDR3 sequences, roughly 19% of them found once; the top ten carry under 45%. This CDR3 contains 16 residues. Germline V gene data show CDR1 as SGHVS and CDR2 as FQNEAQ. V lost 0 bases to trimming and J lost 7 bases, with 16 bases between them.

What was sequenced was blood. This chain joins TRBV7-8 and TRBJ1-5; no firm D call. This TCR was sampled from a man in his forties or fifties with Graves' ophthalmopathy. In DNA, the CDR3 is TGTGCCAGCAGCTTAGCGAGGAGTAGATTAGGGCAGCCCCAGCATTTT. The encoded protein is CASSLARSRLGQPQHF.